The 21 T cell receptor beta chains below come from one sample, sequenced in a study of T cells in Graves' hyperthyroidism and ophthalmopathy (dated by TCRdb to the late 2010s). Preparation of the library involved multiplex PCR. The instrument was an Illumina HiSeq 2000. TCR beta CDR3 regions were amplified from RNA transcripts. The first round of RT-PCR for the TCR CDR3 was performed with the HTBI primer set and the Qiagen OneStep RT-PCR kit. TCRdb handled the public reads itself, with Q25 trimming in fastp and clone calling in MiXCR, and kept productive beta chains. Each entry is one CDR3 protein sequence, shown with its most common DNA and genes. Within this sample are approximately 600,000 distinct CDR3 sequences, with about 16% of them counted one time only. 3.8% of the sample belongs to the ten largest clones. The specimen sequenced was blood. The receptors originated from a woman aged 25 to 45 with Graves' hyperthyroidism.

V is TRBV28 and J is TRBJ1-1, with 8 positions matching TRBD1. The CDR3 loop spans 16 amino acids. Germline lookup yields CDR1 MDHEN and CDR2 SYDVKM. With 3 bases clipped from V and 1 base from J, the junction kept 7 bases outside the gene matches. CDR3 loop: CASSFPAGTGNTEAFF. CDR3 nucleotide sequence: TGTGCCAGCAGTTTTCCCGCGGGGACAGGGAACACTGAAGCTTTCTTT.

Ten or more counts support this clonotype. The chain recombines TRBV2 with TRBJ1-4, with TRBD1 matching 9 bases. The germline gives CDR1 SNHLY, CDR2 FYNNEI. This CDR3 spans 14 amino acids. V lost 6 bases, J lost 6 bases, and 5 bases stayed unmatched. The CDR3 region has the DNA TGTGCCAGCAGGCAAGGGACAGGGTATGAAAAACTGTTTTTT. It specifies CASRQGTGYEKLFF.

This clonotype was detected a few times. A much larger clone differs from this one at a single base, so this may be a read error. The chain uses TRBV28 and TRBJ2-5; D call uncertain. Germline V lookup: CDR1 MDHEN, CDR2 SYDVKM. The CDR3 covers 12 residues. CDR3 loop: CASSPDQEAQYF. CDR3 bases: TGTGCCAGCAGTCCCGATCAAGAGGCCCAGTACTTC.

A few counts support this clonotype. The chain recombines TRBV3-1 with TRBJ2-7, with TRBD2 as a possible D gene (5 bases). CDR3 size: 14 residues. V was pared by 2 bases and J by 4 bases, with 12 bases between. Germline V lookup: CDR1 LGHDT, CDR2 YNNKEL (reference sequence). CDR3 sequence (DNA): TGTGCCAGCAGCCAAAATTATCGGGGTTACGAGCAGTACTTC. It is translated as CASSQNYRGYEQYF.

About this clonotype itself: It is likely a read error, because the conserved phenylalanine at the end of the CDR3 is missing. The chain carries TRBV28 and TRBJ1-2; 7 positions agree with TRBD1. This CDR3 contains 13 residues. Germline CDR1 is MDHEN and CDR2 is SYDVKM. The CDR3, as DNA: TGCGCCAGCAGTTACAGGGGAGGCTATGGCTACACCTCC. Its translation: CASSYRGGYGYTS.

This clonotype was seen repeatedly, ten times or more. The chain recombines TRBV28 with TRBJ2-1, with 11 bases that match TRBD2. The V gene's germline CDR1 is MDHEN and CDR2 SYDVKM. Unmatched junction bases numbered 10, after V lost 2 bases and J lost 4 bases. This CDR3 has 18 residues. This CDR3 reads CASSLPSTSGIWYNEQFF. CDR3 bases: TGTGCCAGCAGTTTACCTTCGACTAGCGGGATTTGGTACAATGAGCAGTTCTTC.

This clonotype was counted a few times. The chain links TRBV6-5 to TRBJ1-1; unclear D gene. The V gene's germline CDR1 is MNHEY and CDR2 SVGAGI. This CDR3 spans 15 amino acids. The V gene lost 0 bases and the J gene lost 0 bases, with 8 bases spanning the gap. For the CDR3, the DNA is TGTGCCAGCAGTTACTCGCCAGATGTGAACACTGAAGCTTTCTTT. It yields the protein CASSYSPDVNTEAFF.

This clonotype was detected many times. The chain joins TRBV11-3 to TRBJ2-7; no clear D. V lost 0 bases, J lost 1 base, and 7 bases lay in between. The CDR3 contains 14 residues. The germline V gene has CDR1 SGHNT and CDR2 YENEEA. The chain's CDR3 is CASSLEGTSYEQYF. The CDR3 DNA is TGTGCCAGCAGCTTAGAAGGCACGTCCTACGAGCAGTACTTC.

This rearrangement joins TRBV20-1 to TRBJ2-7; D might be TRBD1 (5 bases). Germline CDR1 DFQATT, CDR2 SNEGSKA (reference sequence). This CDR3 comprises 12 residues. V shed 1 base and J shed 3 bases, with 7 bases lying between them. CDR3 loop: CSARGTIYEQYF. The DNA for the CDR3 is TGCAGTGCTAGAGGGACAATCTACGAGCAGTACTTC.

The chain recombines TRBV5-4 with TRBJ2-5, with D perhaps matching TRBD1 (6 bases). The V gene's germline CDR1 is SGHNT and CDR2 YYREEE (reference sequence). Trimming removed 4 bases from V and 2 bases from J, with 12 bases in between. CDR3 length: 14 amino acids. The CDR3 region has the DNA TGTGCCAGCAGCAGGGGACACGCACAAGAGACCCAGTACTTC. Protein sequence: CASSRGHAQETQYF.

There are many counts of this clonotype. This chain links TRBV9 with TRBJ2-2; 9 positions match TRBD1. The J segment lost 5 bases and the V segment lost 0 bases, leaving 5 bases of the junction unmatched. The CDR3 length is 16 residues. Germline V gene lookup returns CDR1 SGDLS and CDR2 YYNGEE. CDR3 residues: CASSVGGGQGTGELFF. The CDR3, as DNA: TGTGCCAGCAGCGTAGGTGGAGGACAGGGGACCGGGGAGCTGTTTTTT.

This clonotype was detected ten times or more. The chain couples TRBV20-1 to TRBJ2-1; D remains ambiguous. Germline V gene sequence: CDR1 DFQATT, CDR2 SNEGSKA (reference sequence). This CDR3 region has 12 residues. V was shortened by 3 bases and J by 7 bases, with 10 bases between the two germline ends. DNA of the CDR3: TGCAGTGCTAGTGGGCCCGCTAATGAGCAGTTCTTC. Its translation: CSASGPANEQFF.

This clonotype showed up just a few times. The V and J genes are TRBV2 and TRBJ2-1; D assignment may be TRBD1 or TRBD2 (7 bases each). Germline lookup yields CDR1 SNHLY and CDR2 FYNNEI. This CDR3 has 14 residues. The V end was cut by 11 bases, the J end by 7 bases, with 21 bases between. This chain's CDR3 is CAARGAGEVNEQFF. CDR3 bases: TGTGCCGCCAGGGGGGCGGGAGAGGTAAATGAGCAGTTCTTC.

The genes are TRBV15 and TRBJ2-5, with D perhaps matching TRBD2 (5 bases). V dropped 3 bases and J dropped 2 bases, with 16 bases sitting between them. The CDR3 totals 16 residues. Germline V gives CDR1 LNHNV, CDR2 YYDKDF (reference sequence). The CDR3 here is CATSREGLIGQETQYF. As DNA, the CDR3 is TGTGCCACCAGCAGGGAAGGACTTATCGGGCAAGAGACCCAGTACTTC. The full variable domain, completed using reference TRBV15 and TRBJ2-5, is DAMVIQNPRYQVTQFGKPVTLSCSQTLNHNVMYWYQQKSSQAPKLLFHYYDKDFNNEADTPDNFQSRRPNTSFCFLDIRSPGLGDTAMYLCATSREGLIGQETQYFGPGTRLLVL.

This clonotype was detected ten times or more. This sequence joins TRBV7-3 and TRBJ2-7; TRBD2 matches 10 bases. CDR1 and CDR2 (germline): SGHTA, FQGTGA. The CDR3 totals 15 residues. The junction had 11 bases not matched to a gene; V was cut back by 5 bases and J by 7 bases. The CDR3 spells CASSPIAGGKGEQYF. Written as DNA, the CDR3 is TGTGCCAGCAGCCCTATAGCGGGAGGAAAGGGTGAGCAGTACTTC.

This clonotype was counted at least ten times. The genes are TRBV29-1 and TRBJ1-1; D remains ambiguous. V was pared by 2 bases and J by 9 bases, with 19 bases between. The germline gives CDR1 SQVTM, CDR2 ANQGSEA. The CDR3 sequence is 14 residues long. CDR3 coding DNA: TGCAGCGTTGAATCGCCGTTCGGCGGCGGAAAAGCTTTCTTT. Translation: CSVESPFGGGKAFF.

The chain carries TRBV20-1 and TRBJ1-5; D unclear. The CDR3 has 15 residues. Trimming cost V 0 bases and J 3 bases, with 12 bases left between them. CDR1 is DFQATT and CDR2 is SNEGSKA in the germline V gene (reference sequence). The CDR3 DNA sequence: TGCAGTGCTAGAGACTCCGGCAGGCACAATCAGCCCCAGCATTTT. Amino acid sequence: CSARDSGRHNQPQHF.

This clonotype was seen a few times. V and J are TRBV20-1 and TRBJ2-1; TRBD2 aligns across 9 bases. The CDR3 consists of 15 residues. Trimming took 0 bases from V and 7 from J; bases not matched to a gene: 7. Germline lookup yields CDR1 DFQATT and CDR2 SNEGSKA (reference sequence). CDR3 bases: TGCAGTGCTAGAGATCTGGGCGGGAGGGGGAATGAGCAGTTCTTC. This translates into CSARDLGGRGNEQFF.

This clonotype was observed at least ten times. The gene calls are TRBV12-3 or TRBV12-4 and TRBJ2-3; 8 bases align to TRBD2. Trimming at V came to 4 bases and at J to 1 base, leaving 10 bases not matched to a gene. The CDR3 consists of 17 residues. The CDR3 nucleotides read TGTGCCAGCAGTTCCCCCCCCGGGCGGGGGGGCACAGATACGCAGTATTTT. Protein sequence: CASSSPPGRGGTDTQYF.

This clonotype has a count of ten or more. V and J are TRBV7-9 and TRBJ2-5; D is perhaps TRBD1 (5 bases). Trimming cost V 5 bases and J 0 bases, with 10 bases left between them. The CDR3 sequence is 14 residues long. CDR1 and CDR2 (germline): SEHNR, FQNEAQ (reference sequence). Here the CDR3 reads CASSRSGYQETQYF. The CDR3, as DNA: TGTGCCAGCAGCCGTTCAGGGTACCAAGAGACCCAGTACTTC.

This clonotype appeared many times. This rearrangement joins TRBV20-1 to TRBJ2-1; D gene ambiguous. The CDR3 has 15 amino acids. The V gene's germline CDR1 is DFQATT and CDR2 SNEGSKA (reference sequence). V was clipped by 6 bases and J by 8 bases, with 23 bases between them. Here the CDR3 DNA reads TGCAGTGCGCCATCCTGGGAAGCGTTTGGCTATGAGCAGTTCTTC. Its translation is CSAPSWEAFGYEQFF.